This TCR beta chain was obtained from a study of T cell repertoires in ileal Crohn's disease. Study context: All patients had surgery for stricturing (61%) or penetrating (around 39%) disease. About half received postoperative treatment, roughly ten with thiopurines and under 20 anti-TNF.

The CDR3 length is 18 residues. The germline CDR1 and CDR2 sequences are SGHTA and FQGTGA. Trimming took 2 bases from V and 0 from J, leaving 17 bases between them. Libraries were prepared by immunoSEQ multiplex PCR; TCRdb keeps only in-frame clonotypes and omits some of them. Counted here are 2,500 or so clones, about 90% occurring once; the ten biggest clones make up approximately 3.6%. About this clone itself: The target antigen is unknown.

Study-wide points: Clonality above 26.8% at surgery always came with endoscopic recurrence. Active smokers at surgery had more clonal expansions than non-smokers.

The genes are TRBV7-3 and TRBJ2-1; TRBD1 might be the D (5 bases). The sequenced sample was ileal tissue. The sequence was obtained from an adult with Crohn's disease. The CDR3 sequence: CASSLLPATERSYNEQFF. CDR3 nucleotides: TGTGCCAGCAGCTTACTTCCAGCGACAGAGCGCTCCTACAATGAGCAGTTCTTC.